Below, one T cell receptor (beta chain) is given with its context. The antigen remains undetermined. Active moderate-to-severe ophthalmopathy, Clinical Activity Score at least 3, NOSPECS at least 4, under 3 months' duration. RNA transcripts served as the template for amplifying TCR beta CDR3 regions. An initial round of RT-PCR targeting the TCR CDR3 relied on the HTBI primer set. TCRdb ran MiXCR on the multiplex PCR reads and lists one entry per CDR3 protein. The sample holds roughly 500,000 distinct CDR3 sequences; about 20% are singletons and the top ten take around 50%. This sample is drawn from a study of T cells in Graves' hyperthyroidism and ophthalmopathy. V was clipped by 6 bases and J by 0 bases, with 5 bases between them. The germline gives CDR1 DFQATT, CDR2 SNEGSKA (reference sequence). The length of the CDR3 is 11 residues. Study conclusions and caveats: Researchers found most expanded thyroid clonotypes above 0.001 in blood as well.

Sequencing used blood. This chain uses TRBV20-1 with TRBJ1-2; unclear D gene. This TCR derives from a woman in her seventies with Graves' ophthalmopathy. The CDR3 coding sequence is TGCAGTGCCCCCCCTAACTATGGCTACACCTTC. Amino acid sequence: CSAPPNYGYTF.